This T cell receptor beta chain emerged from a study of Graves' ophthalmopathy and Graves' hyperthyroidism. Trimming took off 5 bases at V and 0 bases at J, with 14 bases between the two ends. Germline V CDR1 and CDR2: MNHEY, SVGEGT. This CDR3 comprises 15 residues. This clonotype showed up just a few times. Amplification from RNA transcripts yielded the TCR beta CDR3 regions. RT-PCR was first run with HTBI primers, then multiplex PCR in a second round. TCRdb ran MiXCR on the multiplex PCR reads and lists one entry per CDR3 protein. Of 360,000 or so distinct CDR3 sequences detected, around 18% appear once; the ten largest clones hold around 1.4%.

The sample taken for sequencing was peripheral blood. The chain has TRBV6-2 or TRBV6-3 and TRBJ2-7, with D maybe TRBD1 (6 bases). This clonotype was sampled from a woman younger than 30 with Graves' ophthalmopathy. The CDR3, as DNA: TGTGCCAGCAGTCTCGTCGGGGACAACTCCTACGAGCAGTACTTC. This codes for CASSLVGDNSYEQYF.